One sample yielded the 25 T cell receptor beta chains listed below, sequenced in a study of T cell changes during pregnancy in multiple sclerosis. Sequencing was performed with immunoSEQ multiplex PCR; in TCRdb, only in-frame clones are kept and a portion is missing. The table has 30,000 to 35,000 clones, 75% to 90% seen once. Sample: CD8+ T cells from peripheral blood mononuclear cells, taken after pregnancy. These receptors were taken from a female donor with multiple sclerosis, enrolled in a pregnancy study.

The rearrangement uses TRBV7-9 and TRBJ1-1; 8 nucleotides line up with TRBD1. V was clipped by 5 bases and J by 6 bases; unmatched bases: 11. The CDR3 consists of 15 residues. Germline CDR1 reads SEHNR; CDR2 reads FQNEAQ (reference sequence). The CDR3 DNA is TGTGCCAGCAGCGAAAACAGGGGGAAGGTACCTGAAGCTTTCTTT. Translating gives CASSENRGKVPEAFF.

This clone occurred once. This chain uses TRBV2 with TRBJ2-3; D is perhaps TRBD2 (7 bases). Germline loops: CDR1 SNHLY, CDR2 FYNNEI. V shed 4 bases and J shed 4 bases, with 12 bases lying between them. This CDR3 is 14 amino acids long. The CDR3 bases are TGTGCCAGCAGTGTTCGCGGGGGCGCAGATACGCAGTATTTT. Its translation: CASSVRGGADTQYF. The full variable domain, with the rest looked up from reference TRBV2 and TRBJ2-3, is EPEVTQTPSHQVTQMGQEVILRCVPISNHLYFYWYRQILGQKVEFLVSFYNNEISEKSEIFDDQFSVERPDGSNFTLKIRSTKLEDSAMYFCASSVRGGADTQYFGPGTRLTVL.

V and J are TRBV7-9 and TRBJ1-5; 7 bases agree with TRBD1. The V gene's germline CDR1 is SEHNR and CDR2 FQNEAQ (reference sequence). CDR3 length: 16 residues. The junction had 11 bases not matched to a gene; V was cut back by 5 bases and J by 4 bases. CDR3 bases: TGTGCCAGCAGCCACGCGCAGGGGGAACGGAATCAGCCCCAGCATTTT. This translates into CASSHAQGERNQPQHF.

This rearrangement joins TRBV13 to TRBJ1-5; D may be TRBD1 (6 bases). The germline V gene has CDR1 PRHDT and CDR2 FYEKMQ (reference sequence). This CDR3 is built from 16 residues. V gave up 4 bases and J gave up 4 bases, with 17 bases separating them. Here the CDR3 reads CASSSALDRMNQPQHF. The CDR3 bases are TGTGCCAGCAGCTCCGCCTTAGACAGGATGAATCAGCCCCAGCATTTT. Drawing the rest from reference TRBV13 and TRBJ1-5, the complete variable domain is AAGVIQSPRHLIKEKRETATLKCYPIPRHDTVYWYQQGPGQDPQFLISFYEKMQSDKGSIPDRFSAQQFSDYHSELNMSSLELGDSALYFCASSSALDRMNQPQHFGDGTRLSIL.

V is TRBV29-1 and J is TRBJ1-2; a weak D match, TRBD1 (6 bases). Trimming stripped 1 base from V and 4 bases from J, with 10 bases between. This CDR3 is 13 amino acids long. Germline V gene data show CDR1 as SQVTM and CDR2 as ANQGSEA. The CDR3: CSVEGTVSYGYTF. CDR3 nucleotides: TGCAGCGTTGAAGGGACAGTGAGCTATGGCTACACCTTC.

This clone occurred once. The rearrangement links TRBV7-8 to TRBJ1-5; TRBD1 aligns across 8 bases. CDR1 and CDR2 (germline): SGHVS, FQNEAQ. The CDR3 sequence is 14 residues long. With V trimmed by 3 bases and J by 7 bases, 5 bases remained unmatched. The CDR3 loop reads CASSFGQGLQPQHF. The CDR3 region has the DNA TGTGCCAGCAGCTTCGGACAGGGTTTGCAGCCCCAGCATTTT.

This sequence joins TRBV9 and TRBJ1-2, with TRBD1 as a possible D gene (5 bases). The V end lost 5 bases, the J end lost 3 bases, and 11 bases lay between the germline ends. The CDR3 covers 13 residues. Germline CDR1 reads SGDLS; CDR2 reads YYNGEE. CDR3 protein: CASRNTRDYGYTF. DNA of the CDR3: TGTGCCAGCAGGAATACCAGGGACTATGGCTACACCTTC.

The chain uses TRBV30 and TRBJ2-7; 8 nucleotides line up with TRBD1. J gave up 0 bases and V 4 bases, and 11 bases lay outside the gene matches. Germline values: CDR1 GTSNPN, CDR2 SVGIG (reference sequence). There are 16 residues in the CDR3. CDR3 protein: CAWIGDRGRSSYEQYF. The CDR3 DNA sequence: TGTGCCTGGATAGGTGACAGGGGCCGTAGCTCCTACGAGCAGTACTTC.

This clone appeared once. The V gene is TRBV6-6, the J gene TRBJ2-1; 8 bases line up with TRBD2. The CDR3 has 12 residues. Germline trimming cut 10 bases from V and 8 bases from J; bases unmatched to any gene: 7. Germline V lookup: CDR1 MNHNY, CDR2 SVGAGI (reference sequence). DNA for the CDR3: TGTGCCACCGGGGGGGCCAGAGATGAGCAGTTCTTC. Amino acid sequence: CATGGARDEQFF.

The V and J genes are TRBV4-1 and TRBJ2-1; D is uncertain. CDR3 length: 15 residues. The V and J ends lost 4 bases and 3 bases respectively, with 13 bases between them. Germline values: CDR1 MGHRA, CDR2 YSYEKL. CDR3: CASSPTPDIYNEQFF. CDR3 nucleotide sequence: TGCGCCAGCAGCCCAACTCCTGACATCTACAATGAGCAGTTCTTC.

The chain uses TRBV9 and TRBJ1-2; 8 nucleotides match TRBD1. Germline V gene lookup returns CDR1 SGDLS and CDR2 YYNGEE. Trimming at V came to 3 bases and at J to 3 bases, leaving 7 bases not matched to a gene. The CDR3 is 15 amino acids. In DNA form, the CDR3 reads TGTGCCAGCAGCGCCGACAGGGGCTTAGACTATGGCTACACCTTC. Its protein is CASSADRGLDYGYTF.

The J gene is TRBJ1-1, the V gene TRBV6-4; 7 nucleotides agree with TRBD1. Germline V CDR1 and CDR2: MRHNA, SNTAGT. V lost 0 bases to trimming and J lost 6 bases; unmatched junction nucleotides: 7. The CDR3 extends over 15 amino acids. CDR3 residues: CASSDSIGTASEAFF. CDR3 coding DNA: TGTGCCAGCAGTGACTCGATAGGGACAGCATCTGAAGCTTTCTTT.

V gene TRBV4-3 combines with J gene TRBJ2-3; 13 bases agree with TRBD2. The CDR3 extends over 17 amino acids. Germline assignment: CDR1 LGHNA and CDR2 YSLEER. Germline trimming cut 4 bases from V and 3 bases from J; bases unmatched to any gene: 7. CDR3 coding DNA: TGCGCCAGCAGCCTTGGGACTAGCGGGGTTCCGACAGATACGCAGTATTTT. This codes for CASSLGTSGVPTDTQYF.

This clone was recorded a few times. Other DNA variants within this sample encode the same CDR3. This chain connects TRBV4-3 to TRBJ1-1, with 8 bases identical to TRBD1. The CDR3 consists of 14 residues. Germline CDR1 and CDR2: LGHNA and YSLEER. J gave up 5 bases and V 0 bases, and 2 bases lay outside the gene matches. The CDR3 DNA follows: TGCGCCAGCAGCCAAGACAGGGGGCTTACTGAAGCTTTCTTT. It encodes CASSQDRGLTEAFF.

The V and J genes are TRBV7-2 and TRBJ2-7, with 7 bases that match TRBD1. This CDR3 is built from 15 residues. Germline CDR1 SGHTA, CDR2 FQGNSA. Losses at the gene ends were 5 bases for V and 3 bases for J; bases not matched to a gene: 10. CDR3 protein: CASSPLGQALYEQYF. Here the CDR3 DNA reads TGTGCCAGCAGCCCCCTTGGACAGGCCCTCTACGAGCAGTACTTC. The full variable domain, completed using reference TRBV7-2 and TRBJ2-7, is GAGVSQSPSNKVTEKGKDVELRCDPISGHTALYWYRQSLGQGLEFLIYFQGNSAPDKSGLPSDRFSAERTGGSVSTLTIQRTQQEDSAVYLCASSPLGQALYEQYFGPGTRLTVT.

The chain joins TRBV27 to TRBJ1-1; possible D gene TRBD1, 5 bases. Germline-derived CDR1 and CDR2 are MNHEY and SMNVEV (reference sequence). Deletions cut 2 bases from V and 5 bases from J, with 9 bases between. The CDR3 runs to 13 residues. CDR3 region: CASSLGRGTEAFF. CDR3 coding DNA: TGTGCCAGCAGTTTAGGTAGGGGAACTGAAGCTTTCTTT.

This chain links TRBV27 with TRBJ1-2; 9 bases fit TRBD1. V shed 3 bases, J shed 5 bases, and the junction held 7 bases outside the gene matches. CDR3 length equals 15 residues. Germline assignment: CDR1 MNHEY and CDR2 SMNVEV (reference sequence). The CDR3 loop reads CASSFGTGRKYGYTF. CDR3 nucleotides: TGTGCCAGCAGTTTCGGGACAGGGAGGAAGTATGGCTACACCTTC.

The CDR3 bases are TGTGCCAGCTCTTATTGGGGGCACCAAGAGACCCAGTACTTC. It translates to CASSYWGHQETQYF. The V and J genes are TRBV19 and TRBJ2-5; tentatively, D is TRBD1 (6 bases). This CDR3 has 14 residues. Germline V lookup: CDR1 LNHDA, CDR2 SQIVND (reference sequence). The V gene lost 9 bases and the J gene lost 0 bases, with 14 bases spanning the gap.

The chain employs TRBV27 and TRBJ1-1; 9 bases fit TRBD1. The CDR3 is 18 amino acids. Germline CDR1 is MNHEY and CDR2 is SMNVEV (reference sequence). The ends lost 3 bases at V and 1 base at J; junction bases unmatched: 12. In DNA, the CDR3 is TGTGCCAGCAGTTTCCACCCGGGACAGGGTACTAGGAACACTGAAGCTTTCTTT. It is translated as CASSFHPGQGTRNTEAFF.

The V and J genes are TRBV25-1 and TRBJ1-2, with 9 bases identical to TRBD1. Germline V gene data show CDR1 as MGHDK and CDR2 as SYGVNS. The CDR3 sequence is 18 residues long. V lost 3 bases and J lost 6; bases outside the gene matches: 17. Here the CDR3 DNA reads TGTGCCAGCAGTGATTTTTTTTCTTCGGGACAGGGTGGGAATGGCTACACCTTC. Translated: CASSDFFSSGQGGNGYTF.

This chain connects TRBV4-2 to TRBJ2-7, with D possibly matching TRBD1 (6 bases). CDR3 size: 13 residues. Germline CDR1 reads LGHNA; CDR2 reads YNFKEQ. V was trimmed by 4 bases and J by 1 base, leaving 8 bases between them. CDR3 coding DNA: TGTGCCAGCAGCCCGGACAGTTCCTACGAGCAGTACTTC. The encoded protein is CASSPDSSYEQYF.

The genes are TRBV7-6 and TRBJ1-4, with D maybe TRBD1 (5 bases). Germline loops: CDR1 SGHVS, CDR2 FNYEAQ. The CDR3 is made up of 14 amino acids. The V end was cut by 5 bases, the J end by 8 bases, with 15 bases between. The CDR3 DNA reads TGTGCCAGCAGCCCCTGGGGGGAGGACGAAAAACTGTTTTTT. It yields the protein CASSPWGEDEKLFF.

V usage is TRBV5-4 and J usage is TRBJ2-7, with D uncertain. The V gene's germline CDR1 is SGHNT and CDR2 YYREEE (reference sequence). The CDR3 has 13 amino acids. V shed 2 bases and J shed 1 base, with 7 bases lying between them. The CDR3 protein is CASSFGVSYEQYF. CDR3 coding DNA: TGTGCCAGCAGCTTTGGAGTTTCCTACGAGCAGTACTTC.

This chain uses TRBV6-4 with TRBJ2-3; TRBD2 agrees at 7 bases. This CDR3 contains 15 residues. Germline V gene lookup returns CDR1 MRHNA and CDR2 SNTAGT. With 2 bases clipped from V and 5 bases from J, the junction kept 7 bases outside the gene matches. The chain's CDR3 is CASSDGAGDLDTQYF. The CDR3 DNA follows: TGTGCCAGCAGTGACGGGGCGGGGGATTTAGATACGCAGTATTTT.

This chain connects TRBV5-8 to TRBJ1-1; TRBD1 is a possible D gene (6 bases). Germline lookup yields CDR1 SGHTS and CDR2 YDEGEE. The CDR3 length is 14 residues. V was cut by 2 bases and J by 4 bases, with 12 bases left in between. CDR3 protein: CASSLIYRATEAFF. CDR3 nucleotide sequence: TGTGCCAGCAGCTTAATTTACAGGGCCACTGAAGCTTTCTTT.